Sequencing of this TCR beta chain was carried out in a study of blood T cell repertoires in COVID-19. Overall study: There were acute and convalescent COVID-19 samples, and they came from the United States, Italy and Spain.

The repertoire was sequenced with immunoSEQ multiplex PCR; TCRdb's copy has only in-frame clones and lacks some. The table shows fewer than 200,000 clones, with roughly four fifths occurring only once. Trimming left V 3 bases short and J 0 bases short, with 11 bases between. The germline CDR1 and CDR2 sequences are SEHNR and FQNEAQ (reference sequence). The CDR3 extends over 15 amino acids. Participants came from about 23 US areas, aged about 18 to 89 years. The receptor comes from a man aged 50 or older who had recovered from COVID-19. The V and J genes are TRBV7-9 and TRBJ1-1, with D perhaps TRBD1 (6 bases). Sequenced material: PBMCs or T cells enriched from blood (not recorded which). This CDR3 is CASSFLQGLNTEAFF. CDR3 sequence (DNA): TGTGCCAGCAGCTTCCTACAGGGTCTGAACACTGAAGCTTTCTTT.